The 3 T cell receptor beta chains in this list originate from one sample, sequenced in a study of CXCR3-negative and CXCR3-positive naive CD8 T cells. cDNA libraries for TRB were generated by 5' RACE incorporating UMI labels. Using the 5' RACE reads, TCRdb records one entry per CDR3 protein without DNA. The sample yields roughly 110,000 distinct CDR3 sequences, of which the top ten take up approximately 0.38%. Study-level points and caveats: Naive CXCR3-positive cells had TRB CDR3s more hydrophobic than those of CXCR3-negative naive cells.

No antigen has been identified for these receptors. Sequenced input: naive CXCR3+ CD8+ T cells from blood. The sample's subset: CD45RO-CCR7+CD27+CD95- naive CD8+ T cells expressing CXCR3 (TNR3+). The receptor source for this set is a human donor in good health. Some clones in this sample may be carry-over from other donors' samples.

The J gene is TRBJ1-2, the V gene TRBV12-3 or TRBV12-4. CDR3 length: 11 amino acids. CDR3 region: CASSGGDGYTF.

The CDR3 sequence is CASRPPGEGERFF. V gene TRBV7-2 combines with J gene TRBJ2-1; TCRdb's D call, TRBD1, is unchecked because there is no DNA. CDR3 length equals 13 residues. The germline CDR1 and CDR2 sequences are SGHTA and FQGNSA.

The CDR3 loop reads CASSLRGQGGNYGYTF. The gene calls are TRBV7-9 and TRBJ1-2; TCRdb returns TRBD1, unconfirmable since there is no DNA. In germline, CDR1 is SEHNR, CDR2 FQNEAQ (reference sequence). The CDR3 totals 16 residues.